This T cell receptor (beta chain) is drawn from a study of T cell responses to AZD1222 COVID-19 vaccine. The study, taken as a whole, reports: Vaccination with two AZD1222 doses was followed by a rise in Spike-specific TCR breadth and depth. Nearly half of the spike-specific TCRs reportedly recognize variant regions that carry no mutations. No repertoire was sampled before or during the peak T cell response, only after it.

Details on this clone: Its antigen is still unknown.

The data were produced by immunoSEQ multiplex PCR, yet TCRdb's version contains in-frame clones alone and is incomplete. The table records over 100,000 clones, around 90% of them present only once. CDR3 size: 14 residues. In germline, CDR1 is LGHNA, CDR2 YSLEER. The V end was cut by 1 base, the J end by 4 bases, with 10 bases between. The V and J genes are TRBV4-3 and TRBJ1-2; D uncertain. The receptor was derived from an adult in good health. This specimen consisted of peripheral blood, obtained on day 0 of MenACWY control vaccination. CDR3 residues: CASSQVLLGYGYTF. The CDR3 DNA follows: TGCGCCAGCAGCCAAGTATTATTAGGCTATGGCTACACCTTC.